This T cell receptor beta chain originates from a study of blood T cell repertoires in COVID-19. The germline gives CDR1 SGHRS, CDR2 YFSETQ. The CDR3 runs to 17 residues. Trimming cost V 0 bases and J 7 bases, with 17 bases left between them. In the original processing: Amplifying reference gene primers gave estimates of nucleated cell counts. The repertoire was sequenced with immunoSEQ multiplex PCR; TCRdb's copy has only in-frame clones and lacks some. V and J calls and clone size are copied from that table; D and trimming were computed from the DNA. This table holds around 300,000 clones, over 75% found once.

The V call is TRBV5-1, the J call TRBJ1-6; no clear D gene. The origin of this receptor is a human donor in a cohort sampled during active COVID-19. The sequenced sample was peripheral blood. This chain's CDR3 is CASSLGRTGSKNSPLHF. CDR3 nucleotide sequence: TGCGCCAGCAGCTTGGGAAGGACGGGAAGCAAAAATTCACCCCTCCACTTT. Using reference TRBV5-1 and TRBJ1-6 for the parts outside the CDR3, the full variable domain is KAGVTQTPRYLIKTRGQQVTLSCSPISGHRSVSWYQQTPGQGLQFLFEYFSETQRNKGNFPGRFSGRQFSNSRSEMNVSTLELGDSALYLCASSLGRTGSKNSPLHFGNGTRLTVT.